This is a list of T cell receptor beta chains from one sample in a study of blood T cell repertoires in COVID-19. The method was immunoSEQ multiplex PCR; TCRdb's version includes in-frame clones alone and lacks a portion of them. This sample yields over 100,000 clones, of which about 79% are seen a single time; approximately 3.6% belongs to the top ten. Material: peripheral blood. The receptor source for this set is a woman aged 80 or over with active or convalescent COVID-19. The CDR3 runs from the conserved cysteine through the conserved F or W. A D gene is named only where the DNA matches it firmly. Clone size appears in some rows only: once, few, many, or a class for an expanded clone.

clone_size	d_call	j_call	v_call	cdr3_nt	cdr3_aa
.	.	TRBJ1-1	TRBV2	TGTGCCAGCAGTTTCAGGAACCCGAACACTGAAGCTTTCTTT	CASSFRNPNTEAFF
.	TRBD1	TRBJ2-7	TRBV15	TGTGCCACCAGCAGAGATAGACAGGGCGAGCAGTACTTC	CATSRDRQGEQYF
.	.	TRBJ1-1	TRBV3-1/TRBV3-2	TGTGCCAGCAGCCACCGGGGGGGCGCTGAAGCTTTCTTT	CASSHRGGAEAFF
.	.	TRBJ2-1	TRBV10-3	TGTGCCATCAGTGAGGCAACTAGTTTCAATGAGCAGTTCTTC	CAISEATSFNEQFF
.	.	TRBJ2-7	TRBV5-1	TGCGCCAGCAGTTTGGGCCCCAGGACGGGGTCCTACGAGCAGTACTTC	CASSLGPRTGSYEQYF
.	.	TRBJ1-1	TRBV6-6	TGTGCCAGCAGTTCGCGGTTGAACACTGAAGCTTTCTTT	CASSSRLNTEAFF
.	.	TRBJ2-7	TRBV2	TGTGCCAGCAGCTATAGCGGTGGGATCAAGACCTACGAGCAGTACTTC	CASSYSGGIKTYEQYF
.	.	TRBJ2-5	TRBV4-2	TGTGCCAGCAGCCAATCAGGGAAACGGGAGACCCAGTACTTC	CASSQSGKRETQYF
.	TRBD1	TRBJ1-2	TRBV19	TGTGCCAGTTACGAAATGTCAGGGGGCGTTGGTGGCTACACCTTC	CASYEMSGGVGGYTF
few	.	TRBJ2-2	TRBV5-1	TGCGCCAGCAGCTTGACGGAGGCGGGCACCGGGGAGCTGTTTTTT	CASSLTEAGTGELFF
few	TRBD1	TRBJ2-7	TRBV5-4	TGTGCCAGCAGCTTCCGGGACAGGGGGCATAGCTCCTACGAGCAGTACTTC	CASSFRDRGHSSYEQYF
.	.	TRBJ1-2	TRBV10-3	TGTGCCATCAGTGTTCGGGGGGCGGATAACTATGGCTACACCTTC	CAISVRGADNYGYTF
.	TRBD1	TRBJ2-1	TRBV6-2/TRBV6-3	TGTGCCAGCAGTGACAGGGGGAGAGGCTCCTACAATGAGCAGTTCTTC	CASSDRGRGSYNEQFF
.	TRBD2	TRBJ2-1	TRBV7-7	TGTGCTAGCAGCCCCCGTGGCGGGAGCCTTAATGAGCAGTTCTTC	CASSPRGGSLNEQFF
.	TRBD1	TRBJ2-7	TRBV6-5	TGTGCCAGCAGTTACAGGGACAGGGCCTACGAGCAGTACTTC	CASSYRDRAYEQYF
.	.	TRBJ1-5	TRBV19	TGTGCCAGTAGTATTATTCCTCGGGTGGAGGGTAGATTAAGCAATCAGCCCCAGCATTTT	CASSIIPRVEGRLSNQPQHF
.	.	TRBJ2-1	TRBV27	TGTGCCAGCAGTTTAAACGGTGCACCGCAGCAGTTCTTC	CASSLNGAPQQFF
.	.	TRBJ2-2	TRBV19	TGTGCCAGTAGTATACAGGGTTCCGGGGAGCTGTTTTTT	CASSIQGSGELFF
once	.	TRBJ1-1	TRBV5-1	TGCGCCAGCAGCTTGGCCGCGGGGATGAACACTGAAGCTTTCTTT	CASSLAAGMNTEAFF
.	.	TRBJ1-2	TRBV19	TGTGCCAGTATTGCCGGGCAGGGGTATTTCTATGGCTACACCTTC	CASIAGQGYFYGYTF
.	TRBD1	TRBJ1-5	TRBV7-2	TGTGCCAGCAGCCTTGGGACAGGGGGCCGTCAGCCCCAGCATTTT	CASSLGTGGRQPQHF
.	TRBD1	TRBJ2-7	TRBV6-5	TGTGCCAGCAGTTCCGTAACGGTGACAGGGGGCGAGCAGTACTTC	CASSSVTVTGGEQYF
.	.	TRBJ1-3	TRBV28	TGTGCCAGCAGTCCAAACCACAGAGTCGGAAACACCATATATTTT	CASSPNHRVGNTIYF
.	.	TRBJ1-4	TRBV3-1/TRBV3-2	TGTGCCAGCAGCCAAGTAGTAGGGGGAAAACTGTTTTTT	CASSQVVGGKLFF
.	.	TRBJ2-1	TRBV9	TGTGCCAGCAGCGTTTGGGGAGATGAGCAGTTCTTC	CASSVWGDEQFF
once	TRBD2	TRBJ2-5	TRBV4-3	TGCGCCAGCAGTCAGGGGCTAGCGGGAGATGACAAAAGGGAGACCCAGTACTTC	CASSQGLAGDDKRETQYF
.	.	TRBJ2-1	TRBV19	TGTGCCAGCACTAGACAGGCGAAGTTCAACAATGAGCAGTTCTTC	CASTRQAKFNNEQFF
few	.	TRBJ2-5	TRBV20-1	TGCAGTGCTAGAAACGGGGAGACCCAGTACTTC	CSARNGETQYF
.	.	TRBJ1-1	TRBV27	TGTGCCAGCAGTAGTGAGAGGACAGCGCGAGAAGCTTTCTTT	CASSSERTAREAFF
.	TRBD1	TRBJ1-1	TRBV18	TGTGCCAGCTCCGGACAGGGGGGGTACACTGAAGCTTTCTTT	CASSGQGGYTEAFF
.	TRBD2	TRBJ2-7	TRBV19	TGTGCCAGTAGCCCCGGAATATTGCGCGGGGGGGCAACCTTGGTAAAGACCTACGAGCAGTACTTC	CASSPGILRGGATLVKTYEQYF
.	TRBD1	TRBJ2-5	TRBV3-1/TRBV3-2	TGTGCCAGCAGCCCGGGGACAGGGAGCACCCAAGAGACCCAGTACTTC	CASSPGTGSTQETQYF
.	TRBD1	TRBJ1-4	TRBV6-6	TGTGCCAGCAGTTCCCACCGGGACAGAGGAGAAAAACTGTTTTTT	CASSSHRDRGEKLFF
few	TRBD2	TRBJ2-1	TRBV5-1	TGCGCCAGCAGCTTGGTGGCGGGAGATATGAATGAGCAGTTCTTC	CASSLVAGDMNEQFF
.	.	TRBJ2-6	TRBV7-2	TGTGCCACCCCCCTATCTGGGGCCAACGTCCTGACTTTC	CATPLSGANVLTF
.	.	TRBJ1-1	TRBV19	TGTGCCAGCGCTAACAGGGTCAGTAACACTGAAGCTTTCTTT	CASANRVSNTEAFF
few	TRBD1	TRBJ1-2	TRBV5-4	TGTGCCAGCAGCTTAATGGGGACAGCTGATGGCTACACCTTC	CASSLMGTADGYTF
.	TRBD1	TRBJ1-3	TRBV10-3	TGTGCCATCTTGGATCCAGGGGGAGGAAACACCATATATTTT	CAILDPGGGNTIYF
.	TRBD1	TRBJ1-2	TRBV5-4	TGTGCCAGCAGCTCCCGACAGGGGGCGGGGGGCTACACCTTC	CASSSRQGAGGYTF
.	.	TRBJ1-1	TRBV30	TGTGCCTGGAGTCCACTCGGGTCAGGGCGTAACACTGAAGCTTTCTTT	CAWSPLGSGRNTEAFF
.	.	TRBJ2-7	TRBV28	TGTGCCAGCAGTTTAGGGCTCTTCGGCGAGCAGTACTTC	CASSLGLFGEQYF
.	.	TRBJ2-4	TRBV19	TGTGCCAGTAGCCCAGGGGAGCTAGCCAAAAACATTCAGTACTTC	CASSPGELAKNIQYF